This T cell receptor (beta chain) was sequenced in a study of blood T cell repertoires in COVID-19. Whole-study context: T cells, B-cell-depleted T cells, or PBMCs provided the cDNA or gDNA that served as material.

Profiled with immunoSEQ multiplex PCR; TCRdb holds only in-frame clones, not every one. This table has 200,000 to 250,000 clones, more than 65% appearing once. The CDR3 totals 13 residues. From germline, CDR1 is KGHSH and CDR2 LQKENI. V lost 2 bases and J lost 8, with 12 bases in between. Material: peripheral blood. The sequence derives from a woman over 75 with acute or convalescent COVID-19. The rearrangement links TRBV18 to TRBJ1-2, with a weak D call TRBD1 (5 bases). CDR3 sequence (DNA): TGTGCCAGCTCACCAGACAGTCTTGAGGGCTACACCTTC. As protein: CASSPDSLEGYTF. Complete variable domain (other parts from reference TRBV18 and TRBJ1-2): NAGVMQNPRHLVRRRGQEARLRCSPMKGHSHVYWYRQLPEEGLKFMVYLQKENIIDESGMPKERFSAEFPKEGPSILRIQQVVRGDSAAYFCASSPDSLEGYTFGSGTRLTVV.